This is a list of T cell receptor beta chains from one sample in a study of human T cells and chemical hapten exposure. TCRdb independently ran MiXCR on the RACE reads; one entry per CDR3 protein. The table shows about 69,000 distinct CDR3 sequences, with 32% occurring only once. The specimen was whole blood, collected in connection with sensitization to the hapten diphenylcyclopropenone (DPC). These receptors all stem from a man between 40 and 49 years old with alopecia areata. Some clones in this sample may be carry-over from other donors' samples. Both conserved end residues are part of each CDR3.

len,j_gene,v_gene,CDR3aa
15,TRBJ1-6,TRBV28,CASSLLSQGGSPLHF
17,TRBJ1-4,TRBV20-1,CSARKLYRSATNEKLFF
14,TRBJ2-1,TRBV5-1,CASSLEGSYNEQFF
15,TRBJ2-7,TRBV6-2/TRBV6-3,CASSSPPGNHYEQYF
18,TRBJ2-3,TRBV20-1,CSARLLYSSGRVADTQYF
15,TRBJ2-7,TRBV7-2,CASSLAPAGFYEQYF
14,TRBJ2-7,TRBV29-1,CSVARGQGPYEQYF
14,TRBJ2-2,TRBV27,CASRGATNTGELFF
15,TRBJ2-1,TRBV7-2,CASSFLEVGIREQFF
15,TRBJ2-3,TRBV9,CASSVGGLTGDTQYF
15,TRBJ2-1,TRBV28,CASSLISGSYNEQFF
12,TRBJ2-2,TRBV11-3,CASSLRHGELFF
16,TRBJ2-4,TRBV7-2,CASSSTAGTGVNIQYF
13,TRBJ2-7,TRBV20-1,CSARDTARLEQYF
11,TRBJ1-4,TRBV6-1,CASSEKWKLFF
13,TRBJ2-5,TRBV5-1,CASSGTAQETQYF
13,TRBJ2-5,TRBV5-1,CASSSGSEETQYF
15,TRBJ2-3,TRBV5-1,CASSLARSRTDTQYF
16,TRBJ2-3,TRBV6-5,CASSPMVAGDLDTQYF
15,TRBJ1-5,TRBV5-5,CASSRDGTGNQPQHF
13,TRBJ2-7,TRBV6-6,CASNPSRAYEQYF
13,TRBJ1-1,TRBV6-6,CASSNARGFEAFF
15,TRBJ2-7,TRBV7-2,CASSLVRTAHYEQYF
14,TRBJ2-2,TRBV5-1,CASSYGGASGELFF
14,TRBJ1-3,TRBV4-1,CASSLEGGGNTIYF
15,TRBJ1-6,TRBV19,CASSMTESLNSPLHF
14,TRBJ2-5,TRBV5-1,CASSQELAEETQYF
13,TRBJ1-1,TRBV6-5,CASSAGMNTETFF
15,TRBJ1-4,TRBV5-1,CASSFERPTNEKLFF
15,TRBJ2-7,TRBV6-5,CASSSPGLAGVEQYF
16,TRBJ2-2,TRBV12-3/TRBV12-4,CASSLALGQNTGELFF
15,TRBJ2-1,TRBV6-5,CASSYLLGTYNEQFF
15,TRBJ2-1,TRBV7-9,CASSPGASRIYEQFF
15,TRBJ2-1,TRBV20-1,CSARDPGTSYNEQFF
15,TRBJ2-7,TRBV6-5,CASRTLLAGGSEQYF
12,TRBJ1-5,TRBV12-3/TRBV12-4,CASSLEYQPQHF
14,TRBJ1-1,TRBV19,CASSILGQVGETFF
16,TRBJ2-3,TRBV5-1,CASSFRGSGSGDTQYF
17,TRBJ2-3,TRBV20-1,CSARWPSRGGSTDTQYF
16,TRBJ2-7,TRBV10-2,CASSELVGSGSYEQYF
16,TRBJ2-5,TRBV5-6,CASSLAGLADQETQYF
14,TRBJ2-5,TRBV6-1,CASRMVKSSETQYF
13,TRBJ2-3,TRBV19,CATAWRGTDTQYF
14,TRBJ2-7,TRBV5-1,CASSQQGPDYEQYF
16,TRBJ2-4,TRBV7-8,CASSLTAGGSGAIQYF
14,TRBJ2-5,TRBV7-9,CASSRVDGQETQYF
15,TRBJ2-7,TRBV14,CASSNRHGGGAEQYF
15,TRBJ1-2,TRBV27,CASRAGQTTNYGYTF
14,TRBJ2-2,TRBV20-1,CSARAGQNTGELFF
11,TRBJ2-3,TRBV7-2,CASSRGDTQYF
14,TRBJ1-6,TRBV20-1,CSATRGGVSTPLHF
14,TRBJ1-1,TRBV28,CASPKAGGDTEAFF
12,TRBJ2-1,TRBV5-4,CASSALDNEQFF
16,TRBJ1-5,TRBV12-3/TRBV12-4,CASSPQGTGWHQPQHF
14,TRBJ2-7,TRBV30,CAWSVGGGSYEQYF